These 24 T cell receptor beta chains share one sample of origin, sequenced in a study of T cells in Graves' hyperthyroidism and ophthalmopathy. The CDR3 regions of TCR beta were amplified from RNA transcripts. First-round RT-PCR with HTBI primers amplified the TCR CDR3 region. TCRdb recomputed calls from the multiplex PCR reads with MiXCR, one row per CDR3 protein. Among 700,000 or so distinct CDR3 sequences listed, roughly 14% were seen once. Sequencing was carried out using blood. Receptor source: a woman in her forties or fifties with Graves' ophthalmopathy.

This clonotype has a count of ten or more. This sequence joins TRBV6-1 and TRBJ1-1; 10 bases are shared with TRBD1. The CDR3 contains 15 residues. The germline CDR1 and CDR2 sequences are MNHNS and SASEGT. Trimming took 5 bases from V and 0 from J; bases not matched to a gene: 3. The DNA for the CDR3 is TGTGCCAGCAGTTGGGACAGGGGATTGAACACTGAAGCTTTCTTT. Translated: CASSWDRGLNTEAFF.

This clonotype appeared many times. The V call is TRBV11-1, the J call TRBJ1-1, with 9 bases identical to TRBD1. CDR1 SGHAT and CDR2 FQDESV come from the germline V gene (reference sequence). The CDR3 consists of 13 residues. V shed 5 bases, J shed 4 bases, and the junction held 2 bases outside the gene matches. The CDR3 loop reads CASSVDRGTEAFF. The CDR3 bases are TGTGCCAGCAGCGTGGACAGGGGCACTGAAGCTTTCTTT.

The table lists this clonotype with many counts. The V call is TRBV20-1, the J call TRBJ1-4; weak D call: TRBD1 (5 bases). This CDR3 is built from 11 residues. The germline CDR1 and CDR2 sequences are DFQATT and SNEGSKA (reference sequence). This CDR3 is CLGGGRVKLFF. CDR3 DNA sequence: TGCCTTGGGGGAGGGCGGGTAAAACTGTTTTTT.

The sample holds many counts of this clonotype. The chain uses TRBV7-8 and TRBJ2-7; D is unclear. This CDR3 contains 15 residues. CDR1 and CDR2 from the germline V gene are SGHVS and FQNEAQ. V dropped 3 bases and J dropped 5 bases, with 17 bases sitting between them. CDR3 loop: CASSFIPQSPNEQYF. The DNA for the CDR3 is TGTGCCAGCAGCTTTATTCCTCAATCTCCTAACGAGCAGTACTTC.

This clonotype was picked up many times. The gene calls are TRBV14 and TRBJ1-1, with 7 bases aligning to TRBD1. Germline V CDR1 and CDR2: SGHDN, FVKESK. This CDR3 has 16 residues. V trimming: 1 base; J trimming: 5 bases; junction bases outside the gene matches: 10. DNA of the CDR3: TGTGCCAGCAGCCAAGGGGTCGGCAGGGGGGAGACTGAAGCTTTCTTT. It specifies CASSQGVGRGETEAFF.

At least ten counts were recorded for this clonotype. This sequence joins TRBV28 and TRBJ1-2, with D unresolved. Germline V gene sequence: CDR1 MDHEN, CDR2 SYDVKM. The CDR3 contains 13 residues. Trimming cost V 4 bases and J 4 bases, with 10 bases left between them. The CDR3 spells CASSSGEPYGYTF. CDR3 sequence (DNA): TGTGCCAGCAGTTCCGGGGAACCCTATGGCTACACCTTC.

This clonotype has ten or more counts. The chain employs TRBV27 and TRBJ2-1; 9 bases map to TRBD2. From germline, CDR1 is MNHEY and CDR2 SMNVEV (reference sequence). This CDR3 spans 18 amino acids. J lost 4 bases, V lost 7 bases, and 17 bases had no gene match. CDR3 sequence (DNA): TGTGCCAGCACCACCATACATCAGCGGACTAGCGAGTACAATGAGCAGTTCTTC. The encoded protein is CASTTIHQRTSEYNEQFF.

This clonotype was observed many times. DNA of the CDR3: TGTGCCTCGCTAGCTGGGACAGGGGATGAAAAACTGTTTTTT. Translation: CASLAGTGDEKLFF. This chain connects TRBV30 to TRBJ1-4; 10 bases fit TRBD1. Germline V CDR1 and CDR2: GTSNPN, SVGIG (reference sequence). The CDR3 is 14 residues long. V was clipped by 7 bases and J by 6 bases; unmatched bases: 8.

The V gene is TRBV11-2, the J gene TRBJ2-7, with D possibly matching TRBD2 (5 bases). The CDR3 extends over 17 amino acids. Per germline, CDR1 SGHAT and CDR2 FQNNGV. Trimming left V 4 bases short and J 7 bases short, with 26 bases between. The CDR3 loop is CASSSGQTRSYGDEQYF. DNA for the CDR3: TGTGCCAGCAGCTCAGGCCAAACTAGGTCCTATGGCGATGAGCAGTACTTC.

The chain has TRBV11-3 and TRBJ2-7; TRBD1 aligns across 7 bases. This CDR3 comprises 15 residues. With V trimmed by 3 bases and J by 0 bases, 5 bases remained unmatched. Germline CDR1 is SGHNT and CDR2 is YENEEA. CDR3 protein: CASSLDGTASYEQYF. The CDR3 DNA is TGTGCCAGCAGCTTGGATGGGACAGCCTCCTACGAGCAGTACTTC.

Turning to this clonotype: This may come from a read error, since a much larger clone is one base off. This rearrangement joins TRBV29-1 to TRBJ1-1, with no clear D. This CDR3 is 14 amino acids long. Germline V gene data show CDR1 as SQVTM and CDR2 as ANQGSEA. The CDR3 loop is CSVRRNDLNTKAFF. The CDR3 DNA follows: TGCAGCGTTCGACGAAACGACTTGAACACTAAAGCTTTCTTT.

This clonotype has ten or more counts. J is TRBJ1-1 and V is TRBV5-1, with D hard to call. Germline V CDR1 and CDR2: SGHRS, YFSETQ. This CDR3 is built from 15 residues. Trimming took off 2 bases at V and 3 bases at J, with 14 bases between the two ends. CDR3 loop: CASSFQGAGYTEAFF. CDR3 sequence (DNA): TGCGCCAGCAGCTTTCAAGGAGCCGGATACACTGAAGCTTTCTTT.

This clonotype was recorded a few times. V usage is TRBV19 and J usage is TRBJ1-5, with TRBD1 as a possible D gene (6 bases). CDR3 length: 16 residues. V gave up 7 bases and J gave up 3 bases, with 19 bases separating them. CDR1 is LNHDA, CDR2 SQIVND, per germline (reference sequence). CDR3 DNA sequence: TGTGCCAGTATACTACGGGGGGCTAAGCTCAATCAGCCCCAGCATTTT. This translates into CASILRGAKLNQPQHF.

Concerning this clonotype: Given the absence of the conserved phenylalanine or tryptophan at the CDR3 end, a read error is likely. The chain recombines TRBV28 with TRBJ1-5; D unclear. CDR1 and CDR2 (germline): MDHEN, SYDVKM. The CDR3 consists of 12 residues. V was pared by 9 bases and J by 6 bases, with 12 bases between. The CDR3 DNA sequence: TGTGCCAGTCCCACGGGCGGTCAGCCCCAGCATTCT. Translating it yields CASPTGGQPQHS.

This clonotype has a handful of counts. This chain links TRBV5-6 with TRBJ1-2; D not resolved. The CDR3 loop spans 14 amino acids. V dropped 2 bases and J dropped 7 bases, with 15 bases sitting between them. The germline gives CDR1 SGHDT, CDR2 YYEEEE. CDR3 nucleotide sequence: TGTGCCAGCAGCTTTGCGAGGGTGGTCGGTGGCTACACCTTC. It yields the protein CASSFARVVGGYTF.

The sample holds many counts of this clonotype. This chain uses TRBV20-1 with TRBJ2-5, with a weak D call TRBD2 (6 bases). V was cut by 6 bases and J by 0 bases, with 11 bases left in between. This CDR3 region has 13 residues. CDR1 and CDR2 from the germline V gene are DFQATT and SNEGSKA (reference sequence). The DNA of the CDR3 is TGCAGTGCGGGGGACTCCAACCAAGAGACCCAGTACTTC. It codes for CSAGDSNQETQYF.

This clonotype was recorded many times. This chain joins TRBV12-3 or TRBV12-4 and TRBJ2-6; TRBD2 might be the D (6 bases). The CDR3 has 16 amino acids. The V and J ends lost 3 bases and 3 bases respectively, with 12 bases between them. The CDR3 DNA reads as TGTGCCAGCAGTTTCGGAGGGCTAGGTGGGGCCAACGTCCTGACTTTC. It codes for CASSFGGLGGANVLTF.

Ten or more counts support this clonotype. The V call is TRBV11-3, the J call TRBJ1-1; no firm D call. Trimming shortened V by 3 bases and J by 2 bases, and 7 bases separated the two germline ends. CDR3 length: 13 amino acids. Germline V gene data show CDR1 as SGHNT and CDR2 as YENEEA. The CDR3 DNA reads as TGTGCCAGCAGCTTTGGGGATAACACTGAAGCTTTCTTT. Residues: CASSFGDNTEAFF.

This clonotype was counted many times. This chain joins TRBV2 and TRBJ2-7, with 7 bases matching TRBD2. The CDR3 runs 14 residues. Germline CDR1 reads SNHLY; CDR2 reads FYNNEI. The V gene end was trimmed by 6 bases and the J gene end by 4 bases; junction bases not matched to a gene: 9. DNA for the CDR3: TGTGCCAGCAGGCGGGAGTCGACTGGGTACGAGCAGTACTTC. Its protein is CASRRESTGYEQYF.

This clonotype was detected a few times. The gene calls are TRBV19 and TRBJ2-5; 7 positions agree with TRBD1. V was pared by 6 bases and J by 5 bases, with 6 bases of the junction left unmatched. The CDR3 is 13 residues long. Germline assignment: CDR1 LNHDA and CDR2 SQIVND (reference sequence). Here the CDR3 reads CASSDRVPETQYF. CDR3 nucleotide sequence: TGTGCCAGTAGCGACAGGGTCCCGGAGACCCAGTACTTC.

In this sample, this clonotype turned up many times. The chain employs TRBV6-2 or TRBV6-3 and TRBJ2-6; 7 bases agree with TRBD1. The germline CDR1 and CDR2 sequences are MNHEY and SVGEGT. V lost 4 bases, J lost 0 bases, and 9 bases stayed unmatched. The CDR3 runs 18 residues. The DNA of the CDR3 is TGTGCCAGCAGTTCGCGACAGGGCCGTAGCTCTGGGGCCAACGTCCTGACTTTC. Protein product: CASSSRQGRSSGANVLTF.

Concerning this clonotype itself: A much more abundant neighbour one base away suggests this may be a read error. This sequence joins TRBV2 and TRBJ2-1; maybe TRBD2 (6 bases). CDR1 and CDR2 from the germline V gene are SNHLY and FYNNEI. Trimming took off 4 bases at V and 3 bases at J, with 13 bases between the two ends. CDR3 size: 15 residues. The CDR3 reads CASSVISGFYNEQFF. CDR3 in DNA: TGTGCCAGCAGTGTCATTAGCGGCTTCTACAATGAGCAGTTCTTC.

V usage is TRBV6-6 and J usage is TRBJ1-1; D gene ambiguous. The germline V and J ends were trimmed by 0 bases and 8 bases, with 10 bases remaining between them. Germline values: CDR1 MNHNY, CDR2 SVGAGI (reference sequence). The CDR3 sequence is 13 residues long. The CDR3 loop is CASSYSMLQEAFF. Written as DNA, the CDR3 is TGTGCCAGCAGTTACTCGATGTTACAGGAAGCTTTCTTT.

This clonotype was seen repeatedly, ten times or more. This sequence joins TRBV12-3 or TRBV12-4 and TRBJ1-1; tentative D call: TRBD1 (6 bases). The CDR3 consists of 14 residues. Trimming shortened V by 7 bases and J by 4 bases, and 16 bases separated the two germline ends. CDR3 nucleotide sequence: TGTGCCAGCACCCTCTGGGGGGGGCCCACTGAAGCTTTCTTT. It codes for CASTLWGGPTEAFF.